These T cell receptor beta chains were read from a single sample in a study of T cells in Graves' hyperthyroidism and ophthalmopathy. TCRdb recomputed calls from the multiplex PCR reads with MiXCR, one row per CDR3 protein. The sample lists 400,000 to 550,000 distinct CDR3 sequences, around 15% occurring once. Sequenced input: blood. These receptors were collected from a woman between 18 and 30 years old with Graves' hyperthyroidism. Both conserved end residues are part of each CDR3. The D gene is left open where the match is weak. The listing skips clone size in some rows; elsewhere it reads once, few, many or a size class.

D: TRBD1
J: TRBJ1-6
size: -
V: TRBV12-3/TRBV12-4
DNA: TGTGCCAGCAGTTTGGGACAGGGGGCGCTTTCACCCCTCCACTTT
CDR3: CASSLGQGALSPLHF

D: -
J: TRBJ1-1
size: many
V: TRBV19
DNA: TGTGCCAGTAGGAGCCAGGGGAACACTGAAGCTTTCTTT
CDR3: CASRSQGNTEAFF

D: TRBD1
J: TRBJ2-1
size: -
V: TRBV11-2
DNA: TGTGCCAGCACCCCAAGGCGGACAGGGGGCTCCTACAATGAGCAGTTCTTC
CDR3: CASTPRRTGGSYNEQFF

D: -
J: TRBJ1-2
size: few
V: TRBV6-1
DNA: TGTGCCAGCACCGAGGGCAACTATGGCTACACCTTC
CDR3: CASTEGNYGYTF

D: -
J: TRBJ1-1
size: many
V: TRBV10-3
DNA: TGTGCCATCAGTGGTTCTCCAGGGGACGGAGCTTTCTTT
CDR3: CAISGSPGDGAFF

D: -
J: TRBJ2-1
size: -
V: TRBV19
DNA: TGTGCCAGTAAGCCTGGGGCGGGGAACTCCTACAATGAGCAGTTCTTC
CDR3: CASKPGAGNSYNEQFF

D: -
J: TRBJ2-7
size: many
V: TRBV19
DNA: TGTGCCAGTAGTATTAATCGGGACGGAACCTACGAGCAGTACTTC
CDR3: CASSINRDGTYEQYF

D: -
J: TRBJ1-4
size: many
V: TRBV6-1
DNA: TGTGCCAGCAAGGGCACTGTCAATAATGAAAAACTGTTTTTT
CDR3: CASKGTVNNEKLFF

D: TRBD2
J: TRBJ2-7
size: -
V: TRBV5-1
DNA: TGCGCCAGCAGCTTGGCGACTAGCGGGAGACTCCATTACGAGCAGTACTTC
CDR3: CASSLATSGRLHYEQYF

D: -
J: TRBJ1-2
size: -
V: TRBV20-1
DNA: TGCAGTGCTGGGTTTAGGGGGTCGGACGGTGGCTACACCTTC
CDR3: CSAGFRGSDGGYTF

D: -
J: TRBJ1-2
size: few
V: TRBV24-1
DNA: TGTGCCACCAGTGATCGGGGCTCGGTTCGTGGCTACACCTTC
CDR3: CATSDRGSVRGYTF

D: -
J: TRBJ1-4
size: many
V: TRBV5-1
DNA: TGCGCCAGCAGCTTGATGCCAGAGAATGAAAAACTGTTTTTT
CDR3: CASSLMPENEKLFF

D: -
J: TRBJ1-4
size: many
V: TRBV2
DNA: TGTGCCAGCACGACACAGGGATTAGGAGAAAAACTGTTTTTT
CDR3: CASTTQGLGEKLFF

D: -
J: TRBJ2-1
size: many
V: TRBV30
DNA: TGTGCCTGGCAGCGAGGCTCCTACAATGAGCAGTTCTTC
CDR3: CAWQRGSYNEQFF

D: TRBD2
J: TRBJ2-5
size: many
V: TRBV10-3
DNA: TGTGCCATCAGGACTAGCGGCCAAGAGACCCAGTACTTC
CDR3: CAIRTSGQETQYF

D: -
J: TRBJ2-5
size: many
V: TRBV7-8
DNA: TGTGCCAGCAGCTCCCGGGACACCCGGGGGGATAAGACCCAGTACTTC
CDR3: CASSSRDTRGDKTQYF

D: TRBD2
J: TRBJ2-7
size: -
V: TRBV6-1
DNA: TGTGCCAGCAGTCGCGGGGGGAGCTCCTACGAGCAGTACTTC
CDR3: CASSRGGSSYEQYF

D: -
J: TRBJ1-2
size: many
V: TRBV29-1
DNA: TGCAGCGTTGGGTCAGGGGCTGGGTATGGCTACACCTTC
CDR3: CSVGSGAGYGYTF

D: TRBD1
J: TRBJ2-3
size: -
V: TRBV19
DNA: TGTGCCAGTACCCGACGGACAGGGGGCACAGATACGCAGTATTTT
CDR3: CASTRRTGGTDTQYF

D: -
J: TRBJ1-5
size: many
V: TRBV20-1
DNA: TGCAGTGCTAGTTTCCGGGATTATAGCAATCAGCCCCAGCATTTT
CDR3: CSASFRDYSNQPQHF

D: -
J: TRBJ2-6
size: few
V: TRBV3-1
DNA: TGTGCCAGCAGCCCAACGGCGGCCTCCGGGGCCAACGTCCTGACTTTC
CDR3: CASSPTAASGANVLTF

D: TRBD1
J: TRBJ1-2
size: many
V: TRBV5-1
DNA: TGCGCCAGCAGCTTGGTGGGACAGGGCCAAAACTATGGCTACACCTTC
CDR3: CASSLVGQGQNYGYTF

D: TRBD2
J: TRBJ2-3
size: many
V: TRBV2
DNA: TGTGCCAGCAGGACTAGCGCCTCCACAGATACGCAGTATTTT
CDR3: CASRTSASTDTQYF

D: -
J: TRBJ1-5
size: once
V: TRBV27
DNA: TGTGCCAGCAGTTTAGGGGATTCGCAGCCCCAGCATTTT
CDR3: CASSLGDSQPQHF

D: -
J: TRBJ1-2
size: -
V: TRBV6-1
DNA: TGTGCCAGCAGTGAAGCGCGCACAGGCTATGGCTACACCTTC
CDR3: CASSEARTGYGYTF

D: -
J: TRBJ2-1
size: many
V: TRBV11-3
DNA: TGTGCCAGCAGCTCGACTAGTTTCGATGAGCAGTTCTTC
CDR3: CASSSTSFDEQFF

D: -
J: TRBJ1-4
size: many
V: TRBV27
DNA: TGTGCCAGCAGTTTTTCAGGTCGGAAACTGTTTTTT
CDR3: CASSFSGRKLFF

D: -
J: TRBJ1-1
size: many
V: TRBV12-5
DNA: TGTGCTAGTGGTTCGCTAGAGAACACTGAAGCTTTCTTT
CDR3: CASGSLENTEAFF

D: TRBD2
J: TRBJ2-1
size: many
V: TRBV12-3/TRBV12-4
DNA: TGTGCCAGCAGGATCCGGGAGGCGAATGAGCAGTTCTTC
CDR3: CASRIREANEQFF

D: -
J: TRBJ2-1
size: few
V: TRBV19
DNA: TGTGCCAGTAGTCCCTTTATCGAGCGGAACAATGAGCAGTTCTTC
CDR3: CASSPFIERNNEQFF

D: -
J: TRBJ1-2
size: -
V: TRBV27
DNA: TGTGCCAGCAGTTTTCTGCACTCTGCTACAGAAGAGGGAGGCTACACCTTC
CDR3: CASSFLHSATEEGGYTF

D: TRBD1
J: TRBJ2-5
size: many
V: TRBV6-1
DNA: TGTGCCAGCAGTGAAGAGGGGACAGGATCGGAGACCCAGTACTTC
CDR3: CASSEEGTGSETQYF

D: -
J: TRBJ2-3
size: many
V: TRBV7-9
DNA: TGTGCCACCCGGCCATCGGGGATCCTCACAGATACGCAGTATTTT
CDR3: CATRPSGILTDTQYF

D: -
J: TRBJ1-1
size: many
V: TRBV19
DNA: TGTGCCAGTAGTATAGGCGGGAGATTGCCGAACACTGAAGCTTTCTTT
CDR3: CASSIGGRLPNTEAFF

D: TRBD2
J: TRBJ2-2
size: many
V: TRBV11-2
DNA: TGTGCCAGCAGCCTCCGACTAGCGGAGCCGAACACCGGGGAGCTGTTTTTT
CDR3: CASSLRLAEPNTGELFF

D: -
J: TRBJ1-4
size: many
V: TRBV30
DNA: TGTGCCTGGATGGGGCGTGGGGAAAAACTGTTTTTT
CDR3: CAWMGRGEKLFF

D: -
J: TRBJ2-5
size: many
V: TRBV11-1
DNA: TGTGCCAGCAGCTTAAACGGGATTAAAGAGACCCAGTACTTC
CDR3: CASSLNGIKETQYF

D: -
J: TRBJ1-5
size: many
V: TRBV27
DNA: TGTGCCAGCAGTCCCGTTCAGACAGGAACAACTCAGCCCCAGCATTTT
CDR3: CASSPVQTGTTQPQHF

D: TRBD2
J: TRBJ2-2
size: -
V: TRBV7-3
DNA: TGTGCCAGCAGCTTAAGGGGTACTAGCGGGAGCGACACCGGGGAGCTGTTTTTT
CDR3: CASSLRGTSGSDTGELFF

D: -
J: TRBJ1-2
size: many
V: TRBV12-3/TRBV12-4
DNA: TGTGCCAGCAGTTTATTCGAGGGGCGCGTTGGCTACACCTTC
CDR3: CASSLFEGRVGYTF

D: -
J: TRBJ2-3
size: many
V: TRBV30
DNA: TGTGCCTGGAGCACCCCATTAGCGGACTACACAGATACGCAGTATTTT
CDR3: CAWSTPLADYTDTQYF

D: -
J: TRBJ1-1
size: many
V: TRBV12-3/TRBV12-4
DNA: TGTGCCAGCTCGGGGGGGACACAGGCCTTGGGGGGAGCTTTCTTT
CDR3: CASSGGTQALGGAFF

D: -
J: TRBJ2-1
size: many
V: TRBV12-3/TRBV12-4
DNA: TGTGCCAGCAGGGGTTTGGGGAATGAGCAGTTCTTC
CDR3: CASRGLGNEQFF

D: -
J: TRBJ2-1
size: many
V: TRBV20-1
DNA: TGCAGTGCTAGGACGGGGGGAGGGGGCTCCTACAATGAGCAGTTCTTC
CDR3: CSARTGGGGSYNEQFF

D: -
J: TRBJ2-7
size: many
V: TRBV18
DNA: TGTGCCAGCTCACCATTACCCTACGAGCAGTACTTC
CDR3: CASSPLPYEQYF

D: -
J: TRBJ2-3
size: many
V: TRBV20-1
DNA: TGCAGTGCTAGAGATTGGAGAGATACGCAGTATTTT
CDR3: CSARDWRDTQYF